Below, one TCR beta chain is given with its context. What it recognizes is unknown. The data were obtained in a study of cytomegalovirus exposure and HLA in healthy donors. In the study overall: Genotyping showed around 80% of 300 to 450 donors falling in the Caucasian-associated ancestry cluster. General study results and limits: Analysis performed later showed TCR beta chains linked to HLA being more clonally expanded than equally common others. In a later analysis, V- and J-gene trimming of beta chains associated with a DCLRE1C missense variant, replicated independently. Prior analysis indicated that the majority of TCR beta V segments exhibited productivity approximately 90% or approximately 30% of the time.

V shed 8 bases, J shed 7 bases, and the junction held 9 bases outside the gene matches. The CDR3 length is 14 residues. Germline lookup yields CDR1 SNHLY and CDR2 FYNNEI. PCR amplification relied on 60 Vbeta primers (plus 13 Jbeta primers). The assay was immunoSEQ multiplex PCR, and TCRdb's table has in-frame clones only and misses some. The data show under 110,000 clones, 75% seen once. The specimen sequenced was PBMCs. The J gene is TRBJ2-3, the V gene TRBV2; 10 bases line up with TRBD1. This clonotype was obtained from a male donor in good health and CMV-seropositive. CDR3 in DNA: TGTGCCAGCCTACCGGGACAGGGGACGAATACGCAGTATTTT. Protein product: CASLPGQGTNTQYF. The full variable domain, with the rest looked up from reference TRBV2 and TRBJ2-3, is EPEVTQTPSHQVTQMGQEVILRCVPISNHLYFYWYRQILGQKVEFLVSFYNNEISEKSEIFDDQFSVERPDGSNFTLKIRSTKLEDSAMYFCASLPGQGTNTQYFGPGTRLTVL.